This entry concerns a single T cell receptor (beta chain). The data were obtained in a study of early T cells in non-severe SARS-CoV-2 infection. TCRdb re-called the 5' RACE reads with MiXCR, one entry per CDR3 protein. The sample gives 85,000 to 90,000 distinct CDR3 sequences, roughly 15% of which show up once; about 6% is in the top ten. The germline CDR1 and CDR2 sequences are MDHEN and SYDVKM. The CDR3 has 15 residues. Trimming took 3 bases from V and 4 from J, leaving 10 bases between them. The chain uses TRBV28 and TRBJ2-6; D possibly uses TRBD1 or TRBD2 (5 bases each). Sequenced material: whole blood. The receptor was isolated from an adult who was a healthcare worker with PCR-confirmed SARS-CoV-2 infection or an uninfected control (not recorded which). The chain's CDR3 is CASSLGRPGANVLTF. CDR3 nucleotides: TGTGCCAGCAGTTTGGGACGTCCCGGGGCCAACGTCCTGACTTTC. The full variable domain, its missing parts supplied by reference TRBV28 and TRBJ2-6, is DVKVTQSSRYLVKRTGEKVFLECVQDMDHENMFWYRQDPGLGLRLIYFSYDVKMKEKGDIPEGYSVSREKKERFSLILESASTNQTSMYLCASSLGRPGANVLTFGAGSRLTVL.